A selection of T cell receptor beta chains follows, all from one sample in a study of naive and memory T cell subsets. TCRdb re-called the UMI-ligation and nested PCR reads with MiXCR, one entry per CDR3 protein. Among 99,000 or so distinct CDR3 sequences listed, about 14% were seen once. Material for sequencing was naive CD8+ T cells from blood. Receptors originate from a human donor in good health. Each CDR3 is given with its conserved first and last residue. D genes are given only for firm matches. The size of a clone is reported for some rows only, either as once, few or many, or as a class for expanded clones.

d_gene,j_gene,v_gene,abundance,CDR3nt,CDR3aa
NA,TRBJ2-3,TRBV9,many,TGTGCCAGCAGCGTAGAGGGCACAGATACGCAGTATTTT,CASSVEGTDTQYF
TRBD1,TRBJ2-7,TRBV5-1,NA,TGCGCCAGCAGCACGACAGGGGCCCGCTACGAGCAGTACTTC,CASSTTGARYEQYF
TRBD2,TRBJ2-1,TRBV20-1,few,TGCAGTGCTAGTAGCGGGATTGGGAATGAGCAGTTCTTC,CSASSGIGNEQFF
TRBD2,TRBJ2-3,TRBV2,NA,TGTGCCAGCAGGGAGCGGGGGACTAGCACAGATACGCAGTATTTT,CASRERGTSTDTQYF
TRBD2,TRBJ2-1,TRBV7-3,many,TGTGCCAGCAGCTCTGGACTAGCGGGGGGGCCGGGGCAGTTCTTC,CASSSGLAGGPGQFF
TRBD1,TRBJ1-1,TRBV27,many,TGTGCCAGCAGGATACAGGGGGCGGGCACTGAAGCTTTCTTT,CASRIQGAGTEAFF
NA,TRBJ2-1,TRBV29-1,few,TGCAGCGTTGAGGGTATCCACGGATCCTACAATGAGCAGTTCTTC,CSVEGIHGSYNEQFF
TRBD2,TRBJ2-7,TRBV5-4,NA,TGTGCCAGCAGCCCTTTAGCGGGAGCCGAGCAGTACTTC,CASSPLAGAEQYF
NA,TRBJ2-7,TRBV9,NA,TGTGCCAGCAGCGTAGGGGCAGGGCGGGACGAGCAGTACTTC,CASSVGAGRDEQYF
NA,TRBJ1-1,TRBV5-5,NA,TGTGCCAGCAGCTTGGGGAGCATGAACACTGAAGCTTTCTTT,CASSLGSMNTEAFF
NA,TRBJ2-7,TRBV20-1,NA,TGCAGTGCTAGGAGGGATGGGGACTCTCGATATGGGCAGTACTTC,CSARRDGDSRYGQYF
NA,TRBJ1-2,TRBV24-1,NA,TGTGCCACCAGTGATCTCCGACAGCCCGGCTACACCTTC,CATSDLRQPGYTF
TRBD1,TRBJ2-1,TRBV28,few,TGTGCCAGCAGTCCACCCGGTAAACAGGGGAATGAGCAGTTCTTC,CASSPPGKQGNEQFF
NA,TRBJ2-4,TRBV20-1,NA,TGCAGTGCTAGAGGGTGGGCGGATGAGGGGCAAAACATTCAGTACTTC,CSARGWADEGQNIQYF
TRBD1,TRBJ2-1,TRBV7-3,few,TGTGCCAGCAGGGACAGGGATGAGCAGTTCTTC,CASRDRDEQFF
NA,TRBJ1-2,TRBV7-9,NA,TGTGCCAGCAGCAGCGGGCCATCGGTTGGCTACACCTTC,CASSSGPSVGYTF
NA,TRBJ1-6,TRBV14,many,TGTGCCAGCAGCCAAGTTGGGCAGGGAGCAAATTCACCCCTCCACTTT,CASSQVGQGANSPLHF
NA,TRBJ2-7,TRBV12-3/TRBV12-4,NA,TGTGCCAGCAGTTTAGTTTGGGACGTATCCTACGAGCAGTACTTC,CASSLVWDVSYEQYF
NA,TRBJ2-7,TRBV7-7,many,TGTGCTAGCAGCCATGGGACTGGGGGTTACGAGCAGTACTTC,CASSHGTGGYEQYF
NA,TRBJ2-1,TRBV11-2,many,TGTGCCAGCAGCTTAGGTACGGGTGAGCAGTTCTTC,CASSLGTGEQFF
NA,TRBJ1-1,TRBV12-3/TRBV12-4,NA,TGTGCCAGCAGTTTATGGCCGAACACTGAAGCTTTCTTT,CASSLWPNTEAFF
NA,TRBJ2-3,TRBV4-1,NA,TGCGCCAGCAGCCAAGATGTAAGAGGGGATACGCAGTATTTT,CASSQDVRGDTQYF
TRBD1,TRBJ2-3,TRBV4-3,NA,TGCGCCAGCAGCCCCACTACAGGGGCGGACACAGATACGCAGTATTTT,CASSPTTGADTDTQYF
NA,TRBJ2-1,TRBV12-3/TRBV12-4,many,TGTGCCAGCAGTCTCCTGGATGAGCAGTTCTTC,CASSLLDEQFF
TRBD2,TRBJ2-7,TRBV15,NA,TGTGCCACCAGTGGAGCCGGGGGGAACGAGCAGTACTTC,CATSGAGGNEQYF
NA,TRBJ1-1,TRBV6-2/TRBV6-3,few,TGTGCCAGCAGTTACATGAACACTGAAGCTTTCTTT,CASSYMNTEAFF
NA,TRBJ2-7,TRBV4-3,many,TGCGCCAGCAGCCAAGAACCTATTGGCGGCGATTACGAGCAGTACTTC,CASSQEPIGGDYEQYF